This T cell receptor (beta chain) was recovered during a study of blood T cell repertoires in COVID-19. Overall study: T cells, B-cell-depleted T cells, or PBMCs provided the cDNA or gDNA that served as material.

Authors' methods: The authors estimated nucleated cell counts from reference gene primer amplification. Here immunoSEQ multiplex PCR was the method, and the copy in TCRdb shows in-frame clones only, minus some. V and J calls and clone size are as listed in that table; D and trimming were resolved from the DNA. In the table there are 50,000 to 70,000 clones, 85% to 90% of which are singletons. The CDR3 is 14 residues long. The V end lost 2 bases, the J end lost 4 bases, and 9 bases lay between the germline ends. The germline V gene encodes CDR1 MNHEY and CDR2 SMNVEV (reference sequence). Material: peripheral blood. This clonotype was obtained from a human donor with active COVID-19. The donor label of this sample is uncertain. The rearrangement joins TRBV27 to TRBJ2-1, with a tentative D call TRBD2 (5 bases). The CDR3 spells CASSLRGLYNEQFF. For the CDR3, the DNA is TGTGCCAGCAGTTTAAGAGGGTTGTACAATGAGCAGTTCTTC.